The 29 T cell receptor beta chains below come from one sample, sequenced in a study of T cells in Graves' hyperthyroidism and ophthalmopathy. The TCR beta CDR3 regions underwent amplification using RNA transcripts as the source. The study used the HTBI primer set for a first-round RT-PCR of the TCR CDR3. TCRdb itself ran the multiplex PCR reads through MiXCR, one entry per CDR3 protein. This sample has approximately 690,000 distinct CDR3 sequences, with around 20% found just once. The specimen sequenced was blood. The receptor set was obtained from a young man with Graves' ophthalmopathy.

This clonotype was recorded at least ten times. The chain has TRBV27 and TRBJ2-7; 8 nucleotides match TRBD1. This CDR3 has 14 residues. CDR1 MNHEY and CDR2 SMNVEV come from the germline V gene (reference sequence). With V trimmed by 3 bases and J by 3 bases, 4 bases remained unmatched. The CDR3 loop reads CASSFLGQDYEQYF. Written as DNA, the CDR3 is TGTGCCAGCAGTTTTCTGGGACAGGACTACGAGCAGTACTTC.

The chain joins TRBV30 to TRBJ2-3, with 7 bases matching TRBD2. J gave up 5 bases and V 4 bases, and 9 bases lay outside the gene matches. The germline CDR1 and CDR2 sequences are GTSNPN and SVGIG (reference sequence). The CDR3 extends over 14 amino acids. The CDR3 region is CAWIRAGVVDTQYF. CDR3 in DNA: TGTGCCTGGATAAGGGCGGGAGTCGTAGATACGCAGTATTTT. Full variable domain (missing parts from reference TRBV30 and TRBJ2-3): SQTIHQWPATLVQPVGSPLSLECTVEGTSNPNLYWYRQAAGRGLQLLFYSVGIGQISSEVPQNLSASRPQDRQFILSSKKLLLSDSGFYLCAWIRAGVVDTQYFGPGTRLTVL.

Of note for this clonotype: It may be a read error: a sequence one base away is much more abundant. The chain uses TRBV6-2 or TRBV6-3 and TRBJ1-1, with D possibly TRBD1 on 5 matching bases. V gave up 3 bases and J gave up 3 bases, with 8 bases separating them. Germline CDR1 is MNHEY and CDR2 is SVGEGT. This CDR3 comprises 13 residues. The CDR3 here is CASSYGGYTEAFF. The DNA for the CDR3 is TGTGCCAGCAGTTATGGGGGGTACACTGAAGCTTTCTTT.

J is TRBJ1-5 and V is TRBV28; a weak D match, TRBD1 (5 bases). The CDR3 runs to 15 residues. The germline CDR1 and CDR2 sequences are MDHEN and SYDVKM. The V end lost 3 bases, the J end lost 3 bases, and 12 bases lay between the germline ends. CDR3 coding DNA: TGTGCCAGCAGTTTGGGGGATTGGAACAATCAGCCCCAGCATTTT. Its translation: CASSLGDWNNQPQHF.

The chain joins TRBV7-2 to TRBJ1-5, with D uncertain. The germline CDR1 and CDR2 sequences are SGHTA and FQGNSA. V lost 5 bases and J lost 1, with 12 bases in between. This CDR3 comprises 15 residues. CDR3 DNA sequence: TGTGCCAGCAGCCTATCCGGTACAAGCAATCAGCCCCAGCATTTT. Translating gives CASSLSGTSNQPQHF.

The rearrangement joins TRBV9 to TRBJ1-1; D remains unclear. The CDR3 is 15 amino acids. The germline V and J ends were trimmed by 0 bases and 7 bases, with 16 bases remaining between them. CDR1 SGDLS and CDR2 YYNGEE come from the germline V gene. Here the CDR3 reads CASSVGPDRNYEAFF. In nucleotides, the CDR3 is TGTGCCAGCAGCGTAGGTCCCGACCGGAACTATGAAGCTTTCTTT. The full variable domain, in which reference TRBV9 and TRBJ1-1 provide the parts outside the CDR3, is DSGVTQTPKHLITATGQRVTLRCSPRSGDLSVYWYQQSLDQGLQFLIQYYNGEERAKGNILERFSAQQFPDLHSELNLSSLELGDSALYFCASSVGPDRNYEAFFGQGTRLTVV.

The chain couples TRBV4-2 to TRBJ2-2; 10 bases agree with TRBD2. The CDR3 spans 18 residues. Germline lookup yields CDR1 LGHNA and CDR2 YNFKEQ. V dropped 1 base and J dropped 6; count of bases not matched to a gene: 11. The chain's CDR3 is CASSQVQLAGNSAGELFF. The CDR3 DNA reads TGTGCCAGCAGCCAAGTACAACTAGCGGGAAATTCGGCCGGGGAGCTGTTTTTT.

This clonotype was seen repeatedly, ten times or more. The V gene is TRBV2, the J gene TRBJ2-5; D is uncertain. The CDR3 length is 12 residues. Trimming took off 4 bases at V and 3 bases at J, with 6 bases between the two ends. The germline V gene has CDR1 SNHLY and CDR2 FYNNEI. The CDR3 reads CASSGRKETQYF. The CDR3 region has the DNA TGTGCCAGCAGTGGACGGAAAGAGACCCAGTACTTC.

This clonotype showed up just a few times. The rearrangement uses TRBV29-1 and TRBJ2-1; D call uncertain. V was clipped by 0 bases and J by 0 bases, with 18 bases between them. The CDR3 sequence is 18 residues long. Per the germline V gene, CDR1 is SQVTM and CDR2 is ANQGSEA. CDR3 in amino acids: CSVEDLIGYTSSYNEQFF. The CDR3 DNA reads as TGCAGCGTTGAAGATCTAATCGGCTACACGAGCTCCTACAATGAGCAGTTCTTC.

Note on this clonotype: One end of the junction varies from germline; a read error may be responsible. The V call is TRBV20-1, the J call TRBJ1-6; D remains unclear. The CDR3 has 13 amino acids. Germline CDR1 and CDR2: DFQATT and SNEGSKA (reference sequence). The CDR3 loop reads CSPRTDLNSPLHF. The CDR3 DNA sequence: TGCAGTCCTAGAACGGACCTGAATTCACCCCTCCACTTT.

The chain recombines TRBV12-3 or TRBV12-4 with TRBJ1-4; unclear D gene. The CDR3 is 15 amino acids. Trimming shortened V by 5 bases and J by 0 bases, and 10 bases separated the two germline ends. The CDR3 region has the DNA TGTGCCAGCAGTGACCTGTCCTCAACTAATGAAAAACTGTTTTTT. Protein product: CASSDLSSTNEKLFF.

CDR3 sequence: CASSFRTEPGLAGFEQFF. The CDR3 DNA reads TGTGCCAGTAGTTTCCGGACAGAACCGGGACTAGCGGGTTTTGAGCAGTTCTTC. The chain has TRBV19 and TRBJ2-1; 12 positions match TRBD2. This CDR3 has 18 residues. The V gene end was trimmed by 5 bases and the J gene end by 9 bases; junction bases not matched to a gene: 17. Germline V lookup: CDR1 LNHDA, CDR2 SQIVND (reference sequence).

The chain is built from TRBV20-1 and TRBJ1-2; D uncertain. Germline assignment: CDR1 DFQATT and CDR2 SNEGSKA (reference sequence). V lost 0 bases, J lost 4 bases, and 9 bases lay in between. The CDR3 has 13 amino acids. The CDR3 bases are TGCAGTGCTAGAGATCCTGAGAGCTATGGCTACACCTTC. Translating gives CSARDPESYGYTF.

At least ten counts were recorded for this clonotype. The genes are TRBV7-2 and TRBJ2-1; weak D call: TRBD1 (5 bases). V lost 1 base, J lost 10 bases, and 20 bases lay in between. The CDR3 consists of 16 residues. Germline V gene lookup returns CDR1 SGHTA and CDR2 FQGNSA. CDR3 protein: CASSLGGRKAAQEQFF. The DNA for the CDR3 is TGTGCCAGCAGCTTAGGGGGCCGTAAGGCAGCTCAGGAGCAGTTCTTC.

This rearrangement joins TRBV7-2 to TRBJ2-1; 14 bases align to TRBD2. Germline assignment: CDR1 SGHTA and CDR2 FQGNSA. J lost 12 bases, V lost 1 base, and 5 bases had no gene match. The CDR3 runs 15 residues. The CDR3 nucleotides are TGTGCCAGCAGCTTAGGGGAGGGACTAGCGGGAGCGCAGTTCTTC. Protein: CASSLGEGLAGAQFF.

This clonotype was seen a few times. The chain is built from TRBV6-1 and TRBJ2-1; a possible D gene is TRBD1 (6 bases). This CDR3 contains 18 residues. Per the germline V gene, CDR1 is MNHNS and CDR2 is SASEGT. Trimming took 5 bases from V and 0 from J, leaving 20 bases between them. The CDR3 sequence is CASSTPGHPSSSYNEQFF. The CDR3 nucleotides are TGTGCCAGCAGTACCCCGGGACACCCCTCGAGCTCCTACAATGAGCAGTTCTTC.

The V and J genes are TRBV29-1 and TRBJ2-1, with D uncertain. V dropped 3 bases and J dropped 0 bases, with 9 bases sitting between them. CDR1 is SQVTM and CDR2 is ANQGSEA in the germline V gene. The CDR3 sequence is 14 residues long. The CDR3 sequence is CSVDRLGSYNEQFF. For the CDR3, the DNA is TGCAGCGTTGACCGACTCGGCTCCTACAATGAGCAGTTCTTC.

This clonotype was seen a handful of times. This rearrangement joins TRBV5-6 to TRBJ1-5; D not resolved. With 4 bases removed from V and 0 bases from J, the gap between germline ends came to 8 bases. The CDR3 totals 14 residues. CDR1 SGHDT and CDR2 YYEEEE come from the germline V gene. The CDR3 DNA reads TGTGCCAGCAGCCTATCGTATAGCAATCAGCCCCAGCATTTT. Translation: CASSLSYSNQPQHF. The full variable domain, rest sourced from reference TRBV5-6 and TRBJ1-5, is DAGVTQSPTHLIKTRGQQVTLRCSPKSGHDTVSWYQQALGQGPQFIFQYYEEEERQRGNFPDRFSGHQFPNYSSELNVNALLLGDSALYLCASSLSYSNQPQHFGDGTRLSIL.

Concerning this clonotype: This may come from a read error, since a much larger clone is one base off. This sequence joins TRBV5-1 and TRBJ1-1; D gene unclear. The germline gives CDR1 SGHRS, CDR2 YFSETQ. Between the trimmed V and J ends, which lost 2 bases and 3 bases, there was a span of 8 bases. This CDR3 region has 13 residues. Here the CDR3 DNA reads TGCGCCAGCAGCTTAAATTGGGACACTGAAGCTTTCTTT. Protein: CASSLNWDTEAFF.

The V gene is TRBV12-3 or TRBV12-4, the J gene TRBJ2-3; weak D call: TRBD2 (5 bases). Trimming cost V 2 bases and J 4 bases, with 10 bases left between them. The CDR3 is made up of 14 amino acids. The CDR3 nucleotides read TGTGCCAGCAGTTTAAGGGAGTCTGCAGATACGCAGTATTTT. It codes for CASSLRESADTQYF.

The CDR3, as DNA: TGTGCCAGTAGTATGAAAAGACGGATCGGCCCAAATCAGCCCCAGCATTTT. This sequence encodes CASSMKRRIGPNQPQHF. The rearrangement uses TRBV19 and TRBJ1-5; the D is unclear. The ends were cut back, 3 bases at V and 4 bases at J, with 19 bases in the middle. The CDR3 totals 17 residues. Per germline, CDR1 LNHDA and CDR2 SQIVND (reference sequence).

The chain carries TRBV27 and TRBJ2-3, with D hard to call. Looked up from germline, CDR1 is MNHEY and CDR2 is SMNVEV (reference sequence). Trimming cost V 3 bases and J 2 bases, with 12 bases left between them. This CDR3 comprises 15 residues. CDR3 region: CASSFLAGPTDTQYF. CDR3 DNA sequence: TGTGCCAGCAGTTTCCTGGCAGGACCCACAGATACGCAGTATTTT.

This clonotype occurred a few times. This sequence joins TRBV4-1 and TRBJ1-1; D is uncertain. This CDR3 comprises 14 residues. Trimming pared 2 bases from V and 3 bases from J, leaving 10 bases between. In germline, CDR1 is MGHRA, CDR2 YSYEKL. Here the CDR3 reads CASSQLIGDTEAFF. CDR3 coding DNA: TGCGCCAGCAGCCAACTGATCGGAGACACTGAAGCTTTCTTT.

V usage is TRBV28 and J usage is TRBJ1-5; D ambiguous. Trimming stripped 7 bases from V and 3 bases from J, with 19 bases between. This CDR3 comprises 16 residues. Germline V gene data show CDR1 as MDHEN and CDR2 as SYDVKM. The CDR3 DNA follows: TGTGCCAGCACCTCGCGGACGGATCCAATCAATCAGCCCCAGCATTTT. It yields the protein CASTSRTDPINQPQHF. The full variable domain, completed using reference TRBV28 and TRBJ1-5, is DVKVTQSSRYLVKRTGEKVFLECVQDMDHENMFWYRQDPGLGLRLIYFSYDVKMKEKGDIPEGYSVSREKKERFSLILESASTNQTSMYLCASTSRTDPINQPQHFGDGTRLSIL.

The chain joins TRBV4-3 to TRBJ2-1, with a weak D call TRBD1 (6 bases). Germline-derived CDR1 and CDR2 are LGHNA and YSLEER. V lost 0 bases, J lost 8 bases, and 14 bases lay in between. The CDR3 loop spans 15 amino acids. CDR3 DNA: TGCGCCAGCAGCCAAGAGTCGCAGGGGAAGGATGAGCAGTTCTTC. Protein sequence: CASSQESQGKDEQFF.

This clonotype was counted between two and nine times. The chain employs TRBV24-1 and TRBJ1-1; no firm D call. This CDR3 is 14 amino acids long. Trimming stripped 4 bases from V and 0 bases from J, with 8 bases between. CDR1 and CDR2 (germline): KGHDR, SFDVKD. CDR3 nucleotide sequence: TGTGCCACCAGTGAATCCGCTATGAACACTGAAGCTTTCTTT. This translates into CATSESAMNTEAFF.

This clonotype was counted a few times. The chain combines TRBV11-2 with TRBJ1-1; the D gene is possibly TRBD1 (6 bases). Trimming pared 0 bases from V and 5 bases from J, leaving 13 bases between. Germline CDR1 is SGHAT and CDR2 is FQNNGV. The CDR3 is 15 residues long. CDR3 sequence reads: CASSLDRWGLTEAFF. For the CDR3, the DNA is TGTGCCAGCAGCTTAGATCGGTGGGGGCTAACTGAAGCTTTCTTT.

The gene calls are TRBV19 and TRBJ2-1, with a weak D call TRBD2 (6 bases). This CDR3 spans 16 amino acids. The germline gives CDR1 LNHDA, CDR2 SQIVND (reference sequence). V lost 3 bases, J lost 2 bases, and 14 bases lay in between. Here the CDR3 reads CASSMRAGSAYNEQFF. Written as DNA, the CDR3 is TGTGCCAGTAGTATGAGAGCGGGCAGCGCCTACAATGAGCAGTTCTTC.

This clonotype showed up just once. The chain couples TRBV12-3 or TRBV12-4 to TRBJ2-1; D perhaps matches TRBD2 (5 bases). This CDR3 spans 16 amino acids. Trimming pared 5 bases from V and 0 bases from J, leaving 14 bases between. The chain's CDR3 is CASSTRTVSSYNEQFF. The CDR3 DNA follows: TGTGCCAGCAGTACACGGACTGTTAGCTCCTACAATGAGCAGTTCTTC.